One sample yielded the 7 T cell receptor beta chains listed below, sequenced in a study of cytomegalovirus exposure and HLA in healthy donors. PCR was performed using 60 Vbeta and 13 Jbeta primers. Sequenced by immunoSEQ multiplex PCR; TCRdb stores in-frame clones only, minus some. The listing records around 33,000 clones. The sample taken for sequencing was PBMCs. These receptor sequences come from a woman aged 40 to 55 in good health and CMV-seropositive.

This chain uses TRBV28 with TRBJ2-7; 10 nucleotides line up with TRBD1. Losses at the gene ends were 6 bases for V and 6 bases for J; bases not matched to a gene: 11. The CDR3 totals 15 residues. CDR1 and CDR2 from the germline V gene are MDHEN and SYDVKM. CDR3 in amino acids: CASRTGGPTIGEQYF. The CDR3 DNA follows: TGTGCCAGCAGGACAGGGGGCCCTACCATTGGCGAGCAGTACTTC.

J is TRBJ2-7 and V is TRBV29-1; 7 bases are shared with TRBD1. CDR1 is SQVTM, CDR2 ANQGSEA, per germline. This CDR3 is built from 14 residues. V lost 4 bases, J lost 4 bases, and 10 bases stayed unmatched. The CDR3 coding sequence is TGCAGCGTTGGAGGGGGCGCAGATAAATACGAGCAGTACTTC. It translates to CSVGGGADKYEQYF.

The chain has TRBV15 and TRBJ2-7; D uncertain. V was clipped by 5 bases and J by 1 base, with 12 bases between them. This CDR3 has 14 amino acids. Germline V gene sequence: CDR1 LNHNV, CDR2 YYDKDF (reference sequence). CDR3 sequence: CATSSPEESYEQYF. The CDR3 DNA reads TGTGCCACCAGCTCCCCTGAGGAATCCTACGAGCAGTACTTC.

The chain carries TRBV7-3 and TRBJ2-3, with 10 bases identical to TRBD2. The CDR3 has 16 amino acids. The junction had 3 bases not matched to a gene; V was cut back by 2 bases and J by 1 base. The germline V gene has CDR1 SGHTA and CDR2 FQGTGA. DNA of the CDR3: TGTGCCAGCAGCTTAGGAGCGGGAGGGGGCACAGATACGCAGTATTTT. Protein sequence: CASSLGAGGGTDTQYF.

This clone registers medium-sized by frequency. The J gene is TRBJ2-7, the V gene TRBV27, with TRBD1 matching 9 bases. This CDR3 contains 15 residues. CDR1 MNHEY and CDR2 SMNVEV come from the germline V gene (reference sequence). The J segment lost 3 bases and the V segment lost 7 bases, leaving 10 bases of the junction unmatched. CDR3 nucleotide sequence: TGTGCCAGCAATATACAACAGGGGGCAGTCTACGAGCAGTACTTC. Its translation is CASNIQQGAVYEQYF.

In nucleotides, the CDR3 is TGCGCCAGCAGCTTGGAGCCAGGGGGTTGGGGCTACACCTTC. Residues: CASSLEPGGWGYTF. The V gene is TRBV5-1, the J gene TRBJ1-2; 7 bases fit TRBD1. J gave up 8 bases and V 0 bases, and 7 bases lay outside the gene matches. CDR1 is SGHRS and CDR2 is YFSETQ in the germline V gene. The CDR3 is 14 amino acids. The full variable domain, with the rest looked up from reference TRBV5-1 and TRBJ1-2, is KAGVTQTPRYLIKTRGQQVTLSCSPISGHRSVSWYQQTPGQGLQFLFEYFSETQRNKGNFPGRFSGRQFSNSRSEMNVSTLELGDSALYLCASSLEPGGWGYTFGSGTRLTVV.

The gene calls are TRBV4-3 and TRBJ2-7; TRBD1 might be the D (5 bases). The CDR3 contains 15 residues. V gave up 0 bases and J gave up 6 bases, with 15 bases separating them. CDR1 is LGHNA and CDR2 is YSLEER in the germline V gene. CDR3 coding DNA: TGCGCCAGCAGCCAAGATGGGATAGGGGTCGGCGAGCAGTACTTC. Translating gives CASSQDGIGVGEQYF.